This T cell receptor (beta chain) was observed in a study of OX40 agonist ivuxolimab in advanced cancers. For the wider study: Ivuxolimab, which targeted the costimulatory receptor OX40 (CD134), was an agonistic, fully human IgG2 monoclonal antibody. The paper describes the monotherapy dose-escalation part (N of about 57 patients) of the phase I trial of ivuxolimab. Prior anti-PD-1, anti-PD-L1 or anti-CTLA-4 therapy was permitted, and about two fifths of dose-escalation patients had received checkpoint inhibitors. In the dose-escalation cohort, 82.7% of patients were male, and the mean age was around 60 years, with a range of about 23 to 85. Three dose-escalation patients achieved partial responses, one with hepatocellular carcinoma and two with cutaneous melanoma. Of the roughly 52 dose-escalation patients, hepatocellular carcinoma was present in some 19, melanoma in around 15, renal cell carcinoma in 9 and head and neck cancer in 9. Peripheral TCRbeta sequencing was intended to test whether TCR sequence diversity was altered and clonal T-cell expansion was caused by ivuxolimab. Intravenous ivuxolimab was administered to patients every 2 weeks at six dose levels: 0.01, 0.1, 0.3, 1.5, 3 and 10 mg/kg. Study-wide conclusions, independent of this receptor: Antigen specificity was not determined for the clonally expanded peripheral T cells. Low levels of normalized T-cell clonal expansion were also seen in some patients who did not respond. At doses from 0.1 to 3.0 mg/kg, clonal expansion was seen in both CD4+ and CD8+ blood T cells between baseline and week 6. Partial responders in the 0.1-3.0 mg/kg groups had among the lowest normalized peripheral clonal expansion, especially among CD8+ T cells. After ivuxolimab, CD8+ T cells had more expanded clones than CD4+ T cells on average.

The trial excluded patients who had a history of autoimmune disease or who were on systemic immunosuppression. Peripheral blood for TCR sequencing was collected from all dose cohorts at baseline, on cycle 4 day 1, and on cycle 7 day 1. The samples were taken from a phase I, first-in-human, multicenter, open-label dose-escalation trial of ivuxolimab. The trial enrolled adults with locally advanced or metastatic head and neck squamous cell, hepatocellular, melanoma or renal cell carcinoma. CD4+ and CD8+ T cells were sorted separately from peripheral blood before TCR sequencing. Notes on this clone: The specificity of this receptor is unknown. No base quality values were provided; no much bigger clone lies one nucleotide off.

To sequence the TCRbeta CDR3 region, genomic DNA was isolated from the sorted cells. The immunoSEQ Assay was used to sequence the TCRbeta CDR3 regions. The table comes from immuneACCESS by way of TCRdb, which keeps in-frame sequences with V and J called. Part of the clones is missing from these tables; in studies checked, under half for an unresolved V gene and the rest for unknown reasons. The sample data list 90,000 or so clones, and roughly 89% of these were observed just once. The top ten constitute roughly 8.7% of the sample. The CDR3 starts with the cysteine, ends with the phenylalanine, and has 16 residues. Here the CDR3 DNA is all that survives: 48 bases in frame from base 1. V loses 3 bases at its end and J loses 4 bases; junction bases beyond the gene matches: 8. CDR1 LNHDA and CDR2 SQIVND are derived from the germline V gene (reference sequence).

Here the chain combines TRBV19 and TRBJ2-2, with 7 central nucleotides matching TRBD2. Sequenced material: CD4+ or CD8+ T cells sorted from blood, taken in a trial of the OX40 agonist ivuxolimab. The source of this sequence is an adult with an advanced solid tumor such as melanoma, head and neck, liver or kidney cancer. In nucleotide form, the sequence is TGTGCCAGTAGTATTAGCGGGCCCCGCGGCACCGGGGAGCTGTTTTTT. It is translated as CASSISGPRGTGELFF.